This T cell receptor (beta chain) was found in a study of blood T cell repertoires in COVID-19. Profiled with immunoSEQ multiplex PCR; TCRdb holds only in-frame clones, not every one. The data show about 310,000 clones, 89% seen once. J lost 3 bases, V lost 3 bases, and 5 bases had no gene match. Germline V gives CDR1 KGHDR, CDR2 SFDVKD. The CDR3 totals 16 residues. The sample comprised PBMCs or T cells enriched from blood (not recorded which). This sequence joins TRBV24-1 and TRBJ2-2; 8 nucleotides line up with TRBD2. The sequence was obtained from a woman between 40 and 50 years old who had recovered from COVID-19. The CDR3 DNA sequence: TGTGCCACCAGTGATAGCCCAGCGGGAGACACCGGGGAGCTGTTTTTT. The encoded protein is CATSDSPAGDTGELFF.